This T cell receptor (beta chain) emerged from a study of shared clonotypes between healthy human individuals. Study at large: The cohort comprised a couple of women and a few men. Their ages spanned 18 to 49 years.

In the case of this clone: The sample carries other DNA sequences with the same CDR3.

The repertoire was sequenced with immunoSEQ multiplex PCR; TCRdb's copy has only in-frame clones and lacks some. This table holds 650,000 to 750,000 clones, more than 70% found once. Germline CDR1 SGHDN, CDR2 FVKESK. Trimming took 1 base from V and 3 from J, leaving 6 bases between them. CDR3 length: 13 residues. The clonotype was recovered from a woman in her 30s in good health. The sequencing input was memory CD4+ T cells sorted from blood. This sample's subset: CD45RA-negative fraction. The chain employs TRBV14 and TRBJ1-2; D uncertain. The CDR3 bases are TGTGCCAGCAGCCAAGGGACTGACTATGGCTACACCTTC. Residues: CASSQGTDYGYTF.